This T cell receptor beta chain was recorded in a study of cytomegalovirus exposure and HLA in healthy donors. Points from the study as a whole: It was only CMV serostatus that was available as immune exposure information. Exclusion applied to some V segments, including TRBV6-2 and TRBV6-3, as they were indistinguishable.

PCR involved 60 Vbeta and 13 Jbeta primers. The data were produced by immunoSEQ multiplex PCR, yet TCRdb's version contains in-frame clones alone and is incomplete. This table holds tens of thousands of clones, more than 65% found once. On this clone itself: What it recognizes is unknown.

Germline V gene data show CDR1 as SQVTM and CDR2 as ANQGSEA. The J segment lost 5 bases and the V segment lost 8 bases, leaving 4 bases of the junction unmatched. The CDR3 sequence is 11 residues long. The receptor was derived from a man aged 70 or older in good health and CMV-seropositive. The chain carries TRBV29-1 and TRBJ2-7; 9 bases are shared with TRBD1. The sequenced material came from PBMCs. CDR3 nucleotides: TGCAGCAGCCGGGACAGGGACGAGCAGTACTTC. Translating gives CSSRDRDEQYF.